This T cell receptor beta chain was recorded in a study of chemoradiotherapy in HPV16-positive cancers. The overall study: A couple of HPV16-positive patients' cells yielded candidate HPV-specific clones and common motifs.

The table came from immunoSEQ multiplex PCR; TCRdb's copy has only in-frame clones and leaves some out. Of 9,500 to 15,000 clones listed, 85% to 90% are singletons. A word on this clone: Other DNA sequences of this sample code for an identical CDR3.

The CDR3 is made up of 15 amino acids. V shed 0 bases and J shed 3 bases, with 11 bases lying between them. Germline CDR1 reads MNHEY; CDR2 reads SVGAGI. Sequencing used blood, obtained from a patient who underwent chemoradiotherapy. The chain recombines TRBV6-5 with TRBJ1-1, with D perhaps matching TRBD1 (5 bases). This receptor was obtained from a human donor with HPV-associated anogenital cancer. This CDR3 reads CASSYSPGGDTEAFF. The CDR3 DNA sequence: TGTGCCAGCAGTTACTCGCCCGGAGGGGACACTGAAGCTTTCTTT.